This T cell receptor beta chain was recovered during a study of T-cell reconstitution after alpha-beta-depleted transplantation in children. V was cut by 1 base and J by 4 bases, with 7 bases left in between. Germline V gene data show CDR1 as MGHRA and CDR2 as YSYEKL. CDR3 length: 13 residues. This sample's TCRbeta library carried unique molecular identifier barcodes. TCRdb fed the PCR reads into MiXCR, producing one record per CDR3 protein. Among 150,000 to 200,000 distinct CDR3 sequences listed, 6% to 7% were seen once. There are many counts of this clonotype. The receptor was isolated from a human donor who donated a stem cell graft to a child with Wiskott-Aldrich syndrome. The chain combines TRBV4-1 with TRBJ1-2, with D maybe TRBD1 (5 bases). The sample was PBMCs from the stem cell graft donor, taken from the stem cell graft. DNA for the CDR3: TGCGCCAGCAGCCAAGGGACATCCTATGGCTACACCTTC. Protein: CASSQGTSYGYTF.